This T cell receptor (beta chain) was recovered during a study of T cells after yellow fever vaccination. This clonotype was seen only a few times. Its antigen remains unidentified. MiXCR, run by TCRdb on the 5' RACE reads, gives a single entry per CDR3 protein. The repertoire holds approximately 550,000 distinct CDR3 sequences, with roughly a fifth as singletons. General study results and limits: The booster response re-showed most primary clones: roughly 97% CD4, around 85% CD8. Just a small share of clonotypes turned up in the CD4 compartment as well as the CD8 compartment. When the response was secondary, it was weaker but reached its peak faster, day 5 versus 15.

V lost 1 base to trimming and J lost 1 base, with 8 bases between them. This CDR3 has 15 amino acids. The chain couples TRBV12-3 or TRBV12-4 to TRBJ1-5; unclear D gene. The material sequenced was PBMCs, taken 15 days after the yellow fever booster vaccination. The sequence was obtained from a man aged 25 to 40 who received the YFV17D yellow fever vaccine. The CDR3 loop is CASSLGALSNQPQHF. The CDR3 DNA is TGTGCCAGCAGTTTAGGAGCCTTAAGCAATCAGCCCCAGCATTTT.